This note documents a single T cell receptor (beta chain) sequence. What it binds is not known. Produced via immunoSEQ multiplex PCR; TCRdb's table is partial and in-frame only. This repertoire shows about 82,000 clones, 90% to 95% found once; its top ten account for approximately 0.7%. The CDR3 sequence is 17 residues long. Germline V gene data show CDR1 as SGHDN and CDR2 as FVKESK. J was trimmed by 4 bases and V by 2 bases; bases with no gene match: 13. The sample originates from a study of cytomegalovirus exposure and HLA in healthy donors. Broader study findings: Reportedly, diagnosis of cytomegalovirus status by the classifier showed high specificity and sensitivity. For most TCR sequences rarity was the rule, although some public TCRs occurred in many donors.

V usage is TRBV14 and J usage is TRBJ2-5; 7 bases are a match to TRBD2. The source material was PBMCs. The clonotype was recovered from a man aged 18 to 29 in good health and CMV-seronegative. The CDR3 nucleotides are TGTGCCAGCAGCCAATATAAGTTTTTGTCTAGCGGAGAGACCCAGTACTTC. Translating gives CASSQYKFLSSGETQYF.